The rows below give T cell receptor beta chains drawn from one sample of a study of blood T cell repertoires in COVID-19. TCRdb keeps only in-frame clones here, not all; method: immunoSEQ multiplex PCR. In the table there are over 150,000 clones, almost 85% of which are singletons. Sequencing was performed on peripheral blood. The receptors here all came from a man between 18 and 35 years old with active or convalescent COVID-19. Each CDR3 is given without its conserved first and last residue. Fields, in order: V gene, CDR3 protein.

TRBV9,ASNSDKIGQNFMNTEAF
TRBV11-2,ASSPNGRDTEAF
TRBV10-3,AIRRDGSTDTQY
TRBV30,AWRATGGYKWDEQY
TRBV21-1,ASSKDLRGKTLDEQF
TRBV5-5,ASSLWDRVSEQY
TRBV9,ASSPRQAASYGYT
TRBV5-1,ASSLGDRTNEKLF
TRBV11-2,ASSFLAGGQDTQY
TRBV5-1,ASSLGAGEEETQY
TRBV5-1,ASSLTGGMTEAF
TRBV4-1,ASSQTGVAGELF
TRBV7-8,ASSSTQGYNQPQH
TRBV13,ASSAPDRRHEQY
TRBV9,ASSVDPLLAGVETQY
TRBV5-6,ASSTTIRTPGNTIY
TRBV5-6,ASSLGQGGEKLF
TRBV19,ASMGGSGRGSYNEQF
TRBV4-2,ASSQELAGGPWVETQY
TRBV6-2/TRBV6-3,ASSYAGGDYGYT
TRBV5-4,ASSLDRGPYNEQF
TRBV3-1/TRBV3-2,ASSQSTCRGRTYEQY
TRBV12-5,ASGRNSSGYSYNEQF
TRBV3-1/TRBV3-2,ASSRFVMGYSNQPQH
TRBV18,ASSPDSYTGELF
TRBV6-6,ASSSDRARTSGRARYEQY
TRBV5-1,ASSPDRGHEKLF
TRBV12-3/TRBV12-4,ASSLTGTNEQY
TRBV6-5,ASTPGTLLEAF
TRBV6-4,ASSDLTGDNEQF
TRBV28,ASSLSGTGNRGYT
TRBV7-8,ASSMGQLYNSPLH
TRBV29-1,SVTPSSGTTTNTGELF
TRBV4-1,ASSQGYAGGGQETQY
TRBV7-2,ASSLGRGNQPQH
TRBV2,ASSAGGGGQPQH
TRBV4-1,ASSQDQAPRQAF
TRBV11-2,ASSPLNRIGTYEQY
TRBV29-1,SVELSGNQPQH
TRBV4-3,ASSQELPGGADEQY
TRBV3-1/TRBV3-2,ASSQGGQRRGYT
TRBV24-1,ATSDPAGTGGANYGYT
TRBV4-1,ASSEGGLGHDTQY
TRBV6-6,ATGRLLTGELF
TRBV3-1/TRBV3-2,ASSQGATNEKLF
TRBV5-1,ASSPPTMEQF
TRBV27,ASSTPDSNQPQH
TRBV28,ASRPGTGLYEQY
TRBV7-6,ASSATYNEQF
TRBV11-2,ASSSLTGRTDTQY
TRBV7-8,ASSFYGRGSYNEQF
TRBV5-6,ASSLGAGVVKQY
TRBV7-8,ASSLVGGQANYGYT
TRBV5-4,ASSLGAQKNIQY
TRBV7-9,ASSLEGGRGTEAF
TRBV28,ASSSILAGGTNEQF
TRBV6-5,ASTLSGNYGYT
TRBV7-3,ASSYKDSSYNEQF
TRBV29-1,SVEDLDAIGYT
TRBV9,ASSITSGDYNEQF